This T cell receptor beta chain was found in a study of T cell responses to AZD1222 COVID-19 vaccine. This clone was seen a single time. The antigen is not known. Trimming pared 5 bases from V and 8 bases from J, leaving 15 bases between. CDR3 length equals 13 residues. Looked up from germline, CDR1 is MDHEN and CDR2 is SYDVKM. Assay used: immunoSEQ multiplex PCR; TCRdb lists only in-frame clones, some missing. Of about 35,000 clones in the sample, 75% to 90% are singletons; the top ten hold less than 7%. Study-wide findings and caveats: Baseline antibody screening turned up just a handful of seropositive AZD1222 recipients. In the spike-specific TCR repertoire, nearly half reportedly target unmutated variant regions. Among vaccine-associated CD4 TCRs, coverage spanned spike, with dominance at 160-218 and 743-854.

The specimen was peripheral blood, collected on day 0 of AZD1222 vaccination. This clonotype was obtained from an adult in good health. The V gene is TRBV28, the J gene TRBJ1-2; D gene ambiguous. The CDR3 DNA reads TGTGCCAGCAGTCTTTTCCCACTAAGCGGCTACACCTTC. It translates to CASSLFPLSGYTF.